In its sample, the clone carrying this TCR beta chain was seen a few times. The data are from a study of blood T cells in healthy people across ages. Overall study: When template switching was applied, about one barcoded beta molecule was captured per two T cells.

The CDR3 is 17 residues long. The J segment lost 3 bases and the V segment lost 7 bases, leaving 8 bases of the junction unmatched. Germline V gene data show CDR1 as SNHLY and CDR2 as FYNNEI. PCR was performed a second time for roughly 7 to 11 cycles using a sample-barcoded 5' primer and a J-beta primer mix. TCRdb analysed the 5' RACE reads with MiXCR anew, one entry per CDR3 protein. Here the sample spans approximately 1.5 million distinct CDR3 sequences, 34% being singletons. Sequencing input: blood. The chain uses TRBV2 and TRBJ2-5; 16 bases fit TRBD2. This receptor was taken from a woman aged 25 to 39 in good health. The CDR3 spells CASTLRGTSGGEETQYF. The CDR3 DNA sequence: TGTGCCAGCACCCTAAGAGGGACTAGCGGGGGGGAAGAGACCCAGTACTTC.